These T cell receptor beta chains were read from a single sample in a study of blood T cell repertoires in COVID-19. The protocol was immunoSEQ multiplex PCR, while the TCRdb copy is restricted to in-frame clones and leaves out a portion. The sample lists roughly 5,100 clones, around nine tenths seen once, with approximately 2.9% in the top ten. The sequencing input was peripheral blood. Receptors originate from a woman aged 80 or over with acute or convalescent COVID-19. The CDR3 runs from the conserved cysteine through the conserved F or W. The D gene is left open where the match is weak. The listing skips clone size in some rows; elsewhere it reads once, few, many or a size class.

NA | NA | TRBJ2-2 | TRBV7-3 | CASSSGTTGELFF | TGTGCCAGCAGCTCCGGGACAACCGGGGAGCTGTTTTTT
NA | once | TRBJ2-7 | TRBV18 | CASSPRDATGNYEQYF | TGTGCCAGCTCACCCCGGGATGCGACAGGTAACTACGAGCAGTACTTC
TRBD1 | NA | TRBJ1-1 | TRBV2 | CASRFDRELGGNTEAFF | TGTGCCAGCAGGTTCGACAGGGAATTGGGAGGGAACACTGAAGCTTTCTTT
NA | NA | TRBJ1-3 | TRBV4-1 | CASSQSRGSGNTIYF | TGCGCCAGCAGCCAGAGCAGGGGATCTGGAAACACCATATATTTT
TRBD1 | NA | TRBJ1-1 | TRBV18 | CASSPQGQGGTEAFF | TGTGCCAGCTCACCACAGGGACAGGGAGGGACTGAAGCTTTCTTT
NA | NA | TRBJ1-3 | TRBV5-1 | CASSLGPSGNTIYF | TGCGCCAGCAGCTTGGGTCCGTCTGGAAACACCATATATTTT
NA | once | TRBJ2-4 | TRBV2 | CASSGGGTAKNIQYF | TGTGCCAGCAGTGGAGGGGGAACAGCCAAAAACATTCAGTACTTC
NA | NA | TRBJ1-2 | TRBV10-1 | CASSPGKTRKTYGYTF | TGCGCCAGCAGTCCAGGAAAGACGCGAAAGACCTATGGCTACACCTTC
TRBD1 | NA | TRBJ1-6 | TRBV28 | CASLSWGQGANSPLHF | TGTGCCAGCCTTTCGTGGGGTCAGGGGGCAAACTCACCCCTCCACTTT
TRBD1 | NA | TRBJ1-5 | TRBV7-9 | CASSRTGVNQPQHF | TGTGCCAGCAGCCGGACAGGGGTCAATCAGCCCCAGCATTTT
TRBD2 | NA | TRBJ2-5 | TRBV4-1 | CASSLLAGGETQYF | TGCGCCAGCAGCCTTTTAGCGGGGGGAGAGACCCAGTACTTC
TRBD2 | NA | TRBJ2-3 | TRBV5-1 | CASSPRAGEGTDTQYF | TGCGCCAGCAGCCCCCGGGCGGGGGAAGGGACAGATACGCAGTATTTT
NA | NA | TRBJ1-5 | TRBV3-1/TRBV3-2 | CASSPNRGGNQPQHF | TGTGCCAGCAGCCCCAACCGGGGGGGCAATCAGCCCCAGCATTTT
NA | NA | TRBJ1-1 | TRBV25-1 | CASSEYQEGTEAFF | TGTGCCAGCAGTGAATATCAGGAAGGCACTGAAGCTTTCTTT
NA | NA | TRBJ1-6 | TRBV5-8 | CASNYGHIIGPNNSPLHF | TGTGCCAGCAACTATGGCCATATCATAGGTCCAAATAATTCACCCCTCCACTTT
NA | NA | TRBJ1-2 | TRBV5-1 | CASSLVSGQSNYGYTF | TGCGCCAGCAGCTTGGTCTCAGGACAATCTAACTATGGCTACACCTTC
NA | NA | TRBJ1-1 | TRBV3-1/TRBV3-2 | CASSRQVSNTEAFF | TGTGCCAGCAGCCGGCAGGTTTCGAACACTGAAGCTTTCTTT
TRBD1 | NA | TRBJ1-2 | TRBV5-4 | CASSKGGEWGYTF | TGTGCCAGCAGTAAAGGGGGCGAGTGGGGCTACACCTTC
NA | NA | TRBJ2-7 | TRBV5-1 | CASSLLGHAYEQYF | TGCGCCAGCAGCCTCCTGGGACACGCCTACGAGCAGTACTTC
NA | NA | TRBJ2-4 | TRBV30 | CAWSVVRNIQYF | TGTGCCTGGAGTGTAGTCAGAAACATTCAGTACTTC
NA | NA | TRBJ2-2 | TRBV5-4 | CASSPRPPGEGTGELFF | TGTGCCAGCAGCCCTCGGCCCCCGGGCGAGGGCACCGGGGAGCTGTTTTTT
NA | NA | TRBJ2-5 | TRBV6-5 | CASSYGGADQETQYF | TGTGCCAGCAGTTACGGCGGGGCCGACCAAGAGACCCAGTACTTC
NA | NA | TRBJ2-5 | TRBV3-1/TRBV3-2 | CPPAVRETQYF | TGCCCCCCGGCTGTCAGGGAGACCCAGTACTTC
NA | NA | TRBJ2-3 | TRBV7-2 | CASSSGWADTQYF | TGTGCCAGCAGTTCGGGATGGGCAGATACGCAGTATTTT
TRBD1 | NA | TRBJ1-1 | TRBV4-1 | CASSHPDRGPRAFF | TGCGCCAGCAGCCACCCCGACAGGGGGCCTCGAGCTTTCTTT
NA | NA | TRBJ2-5 | TRBV2 | CASRTTGETQYF | TGTGCCAGCAGGACGACTGGAGAGACCCAGTACTTC
TRBD1 | NA | TRBJ1-2 | TRBV29-1 | CSVEEQQGMGGYTF | TGCAGCGTTGAAGAGCAACAGGGGATGGGTGGCTACACCTTC
NA | NA | TRBJ2-3 | TRBV5-1 | CASSLAGYTDTQYF | TGCGCCAGCAGCTTAGCAGGGTACACAGATACGCAGTATTTT
TRBD1 | NA | TRBJ2-2 | TRBV3-1/TRBV3-2 | CASSLRDRVGGELFF | TGTGCCAGCAGCCTCCGGGACAGGGTGGGCGGGGAGCTGTTTTTT
TRBD2 | NA | TRBJ2-1 | TRBV11-3 | CASSRSGGYGEHNEQFF | TGTGCCAGCAGTCGTAGCGGGGGGTACGGGGAGCACAATGAGCAGTTCTTC
TRBD1 | NA | TRBJ1-2 | TRBV5-6 | CASSTGAVGYTF | TGTGCCAGCAGCACAGGGGCGGTCGGCTACACCTTC
NA | NA | TRBJ1-6 | TRBV6-6 | CASSARGGTDNSPLHF | TGTGCCAGCAGTGCCCGGGGGGGGACTGATAATTCACCCCTCCACTTT
NA | NA | TRBJ2-1 | TRBV24-1 | CATSDFGGITYNEQFF | TGTGCCACCAGTGATTTTGGAGGGATCACCTACAATGAGCAGTTCTTC
NA | NA | TRBJ1-3 | TRBV5-1 | CASSPAGGGSGNTIYF | TGCGCCAGCAGCCCAGCGGGAGGGGGCTCTGGAAACACCATATATTTT
TRBD1 | NA | TRBJ1-2 | TRBV28 | CASSFGGRGLNYGYTF | TGTGCCAGCAGTTTCGGTGGTAGGGGGCTCAACTATGGCTACACCTTC
NA | NA | TRBJ2-5 | TRBV3-1/TRBV3-2 | CASSVTNGETQYF | TGTGCCAGCTCTGTGACAAATGGAGAGACCCAGTACTTC
NA | NA | TRBJ1-2 | TRBV7-9 | CASSLQGSGYTF | TGTGCCAGCAGCTTACAGGGATCTGGCTACACCTTC
NA | NA | TRBJ2-1 | TRBV15 | CATSRDGAGDNEQFF | TGTGCCACCAGCAGAGATGGGGCAGGGGACAATGAGCAGTTCTTC
TRBD1 | NA | TRBJ2-7 | TRBV7-9 | CASSLAVGDRAVYEQYF | TGTGCCAGCAGCTTAGCGGTCGGGGACAGGGCGGTGTACGAGCAGTACTTC
NA | NA | TRBJ1-2 | TRBV7-8 | CASSLGARRTNYGYTF | TGTGCCAGCAGCTTAGGGGCCCGTCGTACTAACTATGGCTACACCTTC
NA | NA | TRBJ2-5 | TRBV6-5 | CASTGWVFGTQYF | TGTGCCAGCACAGGGTGGGTCTTTGGGACCCAGTACTTC
TRBD2 | NA | TRBJ2-1 | TRBV7-8 | CASSLVGGGGNNEQFF | TGTGCCAGCAGCTTAGTTGGGGGGGGAGGGAACAATGAGCAGTTCTTC
NA | NA | TRBJ2-7 | TRBV5-1 | CASSADGYEQYF | TGCGCCAGCAGCGCCGACGGGTACGAGCAGTACTTC
TRBD1 | NA | TRBJ2-5 | TRBV2 | CASRTGTAIQETQYF | TGTGCCAGCAGGACAGGGACGGCTATCCAAGAGACCCAGTACTTC
NA | NA | TRBJ1-1 | TRBV3-1/TRBV3-2 | CASSQRGGDRQAFF | TGTGCCAGCAGCCAAAGGGGAGGGGACCGGCAGGCTTTCTTT
TRBD2 | NA | TRBJ2-1 | TRBV11-3 | CASSSTGTSGLSKQFF | TGTGCCAGCAGCTCCACCGGGACTAGCGGGCTAAGTAAGCAGTTCTTC
TRBD2 | NA | TRBJ2-3 | TRBV15 | CATNSGGSTDTQYF | TGTGCCACCAACTCGGGGGGTAGCACAGATACGCAGTATTTT
TRBD1 | once | TRBJ1-2 | TRBV15 | CATSRGGTGYNYGYTF | TGTGCCACCAGCAGAGGGGGGACAGGATATAACTATGGCTACACCTTC
TRBD2 | few | TRBJ2-1 | TRBV11-3 | CASAIGRGGDYEQFF | TGTGCCAGCGCCATTGGGCGGGGGGGCGACTATGAGCAGTTCTTC
NA | NA | TRBJ1-1 | TRBV7-9 | CASSLAGRGTEAFF | TGTGCCAGCAGCTTAGCGGGCCGGGGCACTGAAGCTTTCTTT
NA | NA | TRBJ2-5 | TRBV2 | CASASPLQETQYF | TGTGCCAGCGCCAGTCCGCTTCAAGAGACCCAGTACTTC
NA | NA | TRBJ1-1 | TRBV18 | CASSDDRITEAFF | TGTGCCAGCTCAGACGACAGAATCACTGAAGCTTTCTTT
NA | NA | TRBJ2-2 | TRBV19 | CASLGYVAGELFF | TGTGCCAGTCTCGGGTATGTTGCCGGGGAGCTGTTTTTT
NA | NA | TRBJ2-1 | TRBV5-4 | CASSRATLPGDEQFF | TGTGCCAGCAGCCGGGCCACCCTCCCAGGGGATGAGCAGTTCTTC
NA | NA | TRBJ1-2 | TRBV28 | CASSLGGNTGLGYGYTF | TGTGCCAGCAGTTTAGGGGGGAATACTGGGTTAGGCTATGGCTACACCTTC
NA | NA | TRBJ1-5 | TRBV2 | CASSEAPGGAPQHF | TGTGCCAGCAGTGAAGCCCCCGGGGGGGCTCCCCAGCATTTT
NA | NA | TRBJ1-6 | TRBV12-3/TRBV12-4 | CASSFGGRSPLHF | TGTGCCAGCAGTTTCGGCGGGAGGTCACCCCTCCACTTT
NA | NA | TRBJ2-1 | TRBV6-5 | CASTADSYNEQFF | TGTGCCAGCACGGCGGACTCCTACAATGAGCAGTTCTTC
TRBD2 | NA | TRBJ2-1 | TRBV30 | CAWAPGLAGGPLYNEQFF | TGTGCCTGGGCACCGGGACTAGCGGGGGGGCCTCTCTACAATGAGCAGTTCTTC